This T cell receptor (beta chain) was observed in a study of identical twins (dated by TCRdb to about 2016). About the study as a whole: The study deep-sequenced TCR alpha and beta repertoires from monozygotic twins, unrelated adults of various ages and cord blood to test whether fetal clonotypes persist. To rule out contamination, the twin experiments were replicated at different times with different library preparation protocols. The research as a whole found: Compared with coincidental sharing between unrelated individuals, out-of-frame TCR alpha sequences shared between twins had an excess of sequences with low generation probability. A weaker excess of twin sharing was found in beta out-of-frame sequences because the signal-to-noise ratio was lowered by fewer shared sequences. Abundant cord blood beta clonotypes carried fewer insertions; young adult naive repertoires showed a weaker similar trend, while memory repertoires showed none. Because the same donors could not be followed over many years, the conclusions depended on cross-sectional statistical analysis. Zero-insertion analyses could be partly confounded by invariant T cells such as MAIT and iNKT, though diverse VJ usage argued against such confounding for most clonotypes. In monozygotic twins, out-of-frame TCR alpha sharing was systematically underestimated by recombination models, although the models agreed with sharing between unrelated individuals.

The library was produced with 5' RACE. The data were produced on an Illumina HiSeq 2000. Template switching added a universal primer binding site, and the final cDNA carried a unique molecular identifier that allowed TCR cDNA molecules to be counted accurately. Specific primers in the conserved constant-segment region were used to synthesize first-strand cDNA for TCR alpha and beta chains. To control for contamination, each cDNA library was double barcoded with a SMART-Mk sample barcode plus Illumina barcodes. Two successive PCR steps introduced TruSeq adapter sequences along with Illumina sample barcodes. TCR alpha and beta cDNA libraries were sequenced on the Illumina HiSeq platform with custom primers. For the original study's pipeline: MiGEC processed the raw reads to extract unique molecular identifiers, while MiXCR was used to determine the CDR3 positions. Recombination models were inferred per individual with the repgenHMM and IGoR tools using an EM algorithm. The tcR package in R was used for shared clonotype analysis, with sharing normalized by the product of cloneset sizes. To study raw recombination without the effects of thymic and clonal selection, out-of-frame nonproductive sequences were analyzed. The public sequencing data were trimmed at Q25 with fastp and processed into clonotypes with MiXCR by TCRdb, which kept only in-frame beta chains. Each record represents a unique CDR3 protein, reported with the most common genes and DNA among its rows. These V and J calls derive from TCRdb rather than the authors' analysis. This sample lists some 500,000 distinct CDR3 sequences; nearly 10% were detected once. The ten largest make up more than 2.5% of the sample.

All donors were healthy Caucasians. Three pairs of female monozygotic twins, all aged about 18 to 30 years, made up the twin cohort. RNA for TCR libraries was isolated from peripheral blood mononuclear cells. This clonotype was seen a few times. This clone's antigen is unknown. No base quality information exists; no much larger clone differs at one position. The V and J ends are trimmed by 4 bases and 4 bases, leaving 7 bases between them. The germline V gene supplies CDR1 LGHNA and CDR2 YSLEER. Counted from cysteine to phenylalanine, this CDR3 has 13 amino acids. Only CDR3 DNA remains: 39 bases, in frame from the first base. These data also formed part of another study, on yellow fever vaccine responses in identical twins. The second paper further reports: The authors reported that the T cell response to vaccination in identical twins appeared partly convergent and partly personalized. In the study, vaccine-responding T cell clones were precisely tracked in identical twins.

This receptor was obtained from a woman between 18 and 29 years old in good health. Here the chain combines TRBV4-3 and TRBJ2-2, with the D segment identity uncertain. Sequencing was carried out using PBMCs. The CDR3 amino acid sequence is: CASSLQPTGELFF. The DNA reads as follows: TGCGCCAGCAGCCTTCAGCCCACCGGGGAGCTGTTTTTT.